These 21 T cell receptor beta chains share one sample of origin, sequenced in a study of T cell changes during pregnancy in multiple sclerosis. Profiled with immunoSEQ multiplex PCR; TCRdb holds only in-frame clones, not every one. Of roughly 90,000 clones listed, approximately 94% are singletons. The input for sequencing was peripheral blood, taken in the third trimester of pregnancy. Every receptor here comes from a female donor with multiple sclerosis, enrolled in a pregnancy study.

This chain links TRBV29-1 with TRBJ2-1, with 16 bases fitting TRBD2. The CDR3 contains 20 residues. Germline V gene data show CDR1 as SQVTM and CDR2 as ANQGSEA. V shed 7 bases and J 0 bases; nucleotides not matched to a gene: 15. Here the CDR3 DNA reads TGCAGCGCGAACGCATGGGGACTAGCGGGAGGGAGGAGCTCCTACAATGAGCAGTTCTTC. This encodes CSANAWGLAGGRSSYNEQFF.

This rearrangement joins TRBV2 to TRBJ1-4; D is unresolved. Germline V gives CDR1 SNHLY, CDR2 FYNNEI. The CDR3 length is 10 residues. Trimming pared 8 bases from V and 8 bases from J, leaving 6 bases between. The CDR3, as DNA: TGTGCCAGCTACCAGGAAAAACTGTTTTTT. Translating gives CASYQEKLFF. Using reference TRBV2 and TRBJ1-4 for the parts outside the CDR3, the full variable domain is EPEVTQTPSHQVTQMGQEVILRCVPISNHLYFYWYRQILGQKVEFLVSFYNNEISEKSEIFDDQFSVERPDGSNFTLKIRSTKLEDSAMYFCASYQEKLFFGSGTQLSVL.

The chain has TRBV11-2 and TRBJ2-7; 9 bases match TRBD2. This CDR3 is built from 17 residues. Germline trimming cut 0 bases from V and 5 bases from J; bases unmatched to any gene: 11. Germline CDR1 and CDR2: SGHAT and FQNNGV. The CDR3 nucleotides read TGTGCCAGCAGCTTAGATGCCCCTGCGGGAGGGTCCCACGAGCAGTACTTC. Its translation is CASSLDAPAGGSHEQYF. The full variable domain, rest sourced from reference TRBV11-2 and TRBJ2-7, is EAGVAQSPRYKIIEKRQSVAFWCNPISGHATLYWYQQILGQGPKLLIQFQNNGVVDDSQLPKDRFSAERLKGVDSTLKIQPAKLEDSAVYLCASSLDAPAGGSHEQYFGPGTRLTVT.

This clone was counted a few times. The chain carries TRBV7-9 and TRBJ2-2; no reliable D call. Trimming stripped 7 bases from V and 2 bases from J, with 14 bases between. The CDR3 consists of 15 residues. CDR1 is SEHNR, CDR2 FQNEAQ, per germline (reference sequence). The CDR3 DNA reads TGTGCCAGCAACGAGAATGGTCTCAACACCGGGGAGCTGTTTTTT. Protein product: CASNENGLNTGELFF.

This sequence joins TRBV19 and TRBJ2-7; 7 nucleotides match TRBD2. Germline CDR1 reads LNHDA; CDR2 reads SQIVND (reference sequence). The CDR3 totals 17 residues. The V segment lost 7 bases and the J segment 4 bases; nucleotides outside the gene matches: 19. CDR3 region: CASKSPRALAELYEQYF. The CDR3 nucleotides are TGTGCCAGTAAAAGCCCCCGGGCCCTAGCGGAGCTGTACGAGCAGTACTTC.

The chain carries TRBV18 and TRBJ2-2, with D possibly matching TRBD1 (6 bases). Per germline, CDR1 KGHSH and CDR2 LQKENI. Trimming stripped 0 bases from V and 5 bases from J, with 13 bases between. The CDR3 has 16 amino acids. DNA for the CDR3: TGTGCCAGCTCACCACCGATGCAGGGGTGGACCGGGGAGCTGTTTTTT. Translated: CASSPPMQGWTGELFF.

The CDR3 DNA is TGCAGCGTTGAGGTACTAGCGGGAGTCGCGTATTTT. The encoded protein is CSVEVLAGVAYF. The genes are TRBV29-1 and TRBJ2-3; 11 bases fit TRBD2. The germline gives CDR1 SQVTM, CDR2 ANQGSEA. Trimming at V came to 3 bases and at J to 14 bases, leaving 7 bases not matched to a gene. This CDR3 spans 12 amino acids.

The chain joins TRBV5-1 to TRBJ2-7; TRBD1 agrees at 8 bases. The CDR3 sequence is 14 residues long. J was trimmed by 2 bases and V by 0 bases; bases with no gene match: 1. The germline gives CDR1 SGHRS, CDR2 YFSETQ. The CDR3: CASSLGDRTYEQYF. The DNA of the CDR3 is TGCGCCAGCAGCTTGGGGGACAGGACCTACGAGCAGTACTTC.

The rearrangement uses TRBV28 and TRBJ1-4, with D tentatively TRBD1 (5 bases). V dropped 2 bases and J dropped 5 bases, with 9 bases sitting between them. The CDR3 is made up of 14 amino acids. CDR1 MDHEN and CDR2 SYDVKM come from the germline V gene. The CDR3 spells CASSLMGRNEKLFF. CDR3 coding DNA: TGTGCCAGCAGTTTAATGGGGCGGAATGAAAAACTGTTTTTT.

The CDR3 sequence is CASSPGGGQYGYTF. In DNA form, the CDR3 reads TGTGCCAGCTCCCCTGGGGGGGGGCAGTATGGCTACACCTTC. The chain has TRBV27 and TRBJ1-2, with D perhaps matching TRBD1 (6 bases). The CDR3 totals 14 residues. V dropped 8 bases and J dropped 5 bases, with 18 bases sitting between them. Per germline, CDR1 MNHEY and CDR2 SMNVEV (reference sequence).

CDR3 nucleotides: TGCGCCAGCAGCCAAGATTCTACGTCGGAGACCCAGTACTTC. Translating gives CASSQDSTSETQYF. The chain recombines TRBV4-1 with TRBJ2-5, with D unclear. V shed 0 bases and J shed 5 bases, with 10 bases lying between them. The CDR3 loop spans 14 amino acids. The germline V gene encodes CDR1 MGHRA and CDR2 YSYEKL.

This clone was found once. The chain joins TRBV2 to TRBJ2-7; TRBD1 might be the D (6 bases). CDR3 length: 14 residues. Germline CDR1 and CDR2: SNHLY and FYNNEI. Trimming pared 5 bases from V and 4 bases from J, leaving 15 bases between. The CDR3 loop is CASSKGVLLYEQYF. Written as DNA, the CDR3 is TGTGCCAGCAGTAAGGGGGTCCTCCTTTACGAGCAGTACTTC.

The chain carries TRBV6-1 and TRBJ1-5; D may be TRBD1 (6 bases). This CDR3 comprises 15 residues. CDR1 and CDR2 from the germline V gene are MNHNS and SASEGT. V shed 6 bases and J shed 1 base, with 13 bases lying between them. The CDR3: CASSLTGKSNQPQHF. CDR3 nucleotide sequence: TGTGCCAGCAGCCTAACAGGGAAAAGCAATCAGCCCCAGCATTTT.

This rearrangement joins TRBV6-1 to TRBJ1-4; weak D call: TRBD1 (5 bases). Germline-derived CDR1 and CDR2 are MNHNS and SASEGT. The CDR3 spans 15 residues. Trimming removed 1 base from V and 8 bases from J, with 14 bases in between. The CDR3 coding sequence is TGTGCCAGCAGTGAAGGAGCGGGTGGGGGAGAAAAACTGTTTTTT. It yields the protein CASSEGAGGGEKLFF.

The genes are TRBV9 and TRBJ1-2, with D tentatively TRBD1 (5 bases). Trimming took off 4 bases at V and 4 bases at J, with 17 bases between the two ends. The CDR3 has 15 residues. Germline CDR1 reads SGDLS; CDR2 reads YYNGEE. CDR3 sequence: CASSPGRGLPYGYTF. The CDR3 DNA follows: TGTGCCAGCAGCCCTGGGAGGGGTCTTCCCTATGGCTACACCTTC.

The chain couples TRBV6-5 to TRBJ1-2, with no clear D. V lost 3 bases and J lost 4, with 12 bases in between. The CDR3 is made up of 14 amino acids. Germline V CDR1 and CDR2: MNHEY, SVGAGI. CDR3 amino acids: CASSYLNTRYGYTF. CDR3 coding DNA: TGTGCCAGCAGTTATTTGAATACACGCTATGGCTACACCTTC.

The CDR3 DNA reads as TGTGCCTGGAGTACCGGACTAGCGGGAGTAAATGAGCAGTTCTTC. Amino acid sequence: CAWSTGLAGVNEQFF. This chain links TRBV30 with TRBJ2-1; 13 bases map to TRBD2. V gave up 2 bases and J gave up 7 bases; unmatched junction bases: 5. Germline lookup yields CDR1 GTSNPN and CDR2 SVGIG (reference sequence). The CDR3 runs to 15 residues. Complete variable domain (other parts from reference TRBV30 and TRBJ2-1): SQTIHQWPATLVQPVGSPLSLECTVEGTSNPNLYWYRQAAGRGLQLLFYSVGIGQISSEVPQNLSASRPQDRQFILSSKKLLLSDSGFYLCAWSTGLAGVNEQFFGPGTRLTVL.

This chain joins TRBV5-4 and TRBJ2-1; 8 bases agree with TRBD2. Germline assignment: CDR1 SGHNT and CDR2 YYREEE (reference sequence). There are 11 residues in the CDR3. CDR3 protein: CRAGDYNEQFF. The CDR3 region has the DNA TGTAGAGCGGGAGACTACAATGAGCAGTTCTTC.

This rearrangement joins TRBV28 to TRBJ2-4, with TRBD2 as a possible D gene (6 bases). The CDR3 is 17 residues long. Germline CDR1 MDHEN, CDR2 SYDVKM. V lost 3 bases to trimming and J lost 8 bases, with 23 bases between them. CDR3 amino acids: CASSFLRGGPGLDIQYF. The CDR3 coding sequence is TGTGCCAGCAGTTTCCTCCGCGGAGGGCCAGGGCTCGACATTCAGTACTTC. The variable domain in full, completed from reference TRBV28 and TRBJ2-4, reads DVKVTQSSRYLVKRTGEKVFLECVQDMDHENMFWYRQDPGLGLRLIYFSYDVKMKEKGDIPEGYSVSREKKERFSLILESASTNQTSMYLCASSFLRGGPGLDIQYFGAGTRLSVL.

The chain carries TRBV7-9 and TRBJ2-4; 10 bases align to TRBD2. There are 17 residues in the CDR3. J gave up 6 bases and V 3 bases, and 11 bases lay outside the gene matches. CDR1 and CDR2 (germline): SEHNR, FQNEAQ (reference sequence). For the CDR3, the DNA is TGTGCCAGCAGCTTGCGGCTAGCGGGAGAAGGGGGAAACATTCAGTACTTC. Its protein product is CASSLRLAGEGGNIQYF.

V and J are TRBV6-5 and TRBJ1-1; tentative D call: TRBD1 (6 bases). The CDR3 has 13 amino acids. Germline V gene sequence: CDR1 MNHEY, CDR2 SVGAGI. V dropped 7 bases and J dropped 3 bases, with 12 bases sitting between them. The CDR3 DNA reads TGTGCCAGCAATACAGGGTGGGACACTGAAGCTTTCTTT. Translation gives CASNTGWDTEAFF.